This TCR beta chain was captured by sequencing in a study of OX40 agonist ivuxolimab in advanced cancers. Study background: Anti-PD-1, anti-PD-L1 or anti-CTLA-4 therapy given earlier was allowed, and approximately 40% had some. The study's findings and limits: Among some nonresponders, normalized T-cell clonal expansion was also low. The study found that CD8+ T cells averaged more expanded clones than CD4+. Partial responders at 0.1-3.0 mg/kg showed near-lowest clonal expansion.

V lost 5 bases, J lost 6 bases, and 21 bases stayed unmatched. The CDR3 covers 19 residues. The germline gives CDR1 LGHNT, CDR2 FRNRAP. This clone has just one count. Its antigen is unknown. Sequencing was performed with immunoSEQ multiplex PCR; in TCRdb, only in-frame clones are kept and a portion is missing. The sample has some 60,000 clones, about 88% seen once; the top ten hold approximately 4%. The chain uses TRBV12-5 and TRBJ2-2; 7 bases agree with TRBD2. Sequenced material: CD4+ or CD8+ T cells sorted from blood, taken in a trial of the OX40 agonist ivuxolimab. The source of this sequence is an adult with an advanced solid tumor such as melanoma, head and neck, liver or kidney cancer. The CDR3 bases are TGTGCTAGTGGTCTAAGAAAACAGCGGGGTGGCGGCATCGCCGGGGAGCTGTTTTTT. This sequence encodes CASGLRKQRGGGIAGELFF.